The present T cell receptor beta chain was sequenced within a study of Graves' ophthalmopathy and Graves' hyperthyroidism. About the study: At the time of initial diagnosis and before any treatment, peripheral blood was collected. General study findings and limits: Appearing in blood as well were most expanded thyroid clonotypes above 0.001 frequency. Separation of ophthalmopathy from stable hyperthyroidism was achieved by a 13-signature model, at around 88% sensitivity and around 81% specificity.

Amplified TCR beta CDR3 regions were obtained using RNA transcripts as template. HTBI primers were employed in first-round RT-PCR, then a second-round multiplex PCR followed. TCRdb redid the calling of the multiplex PCR reads with MiXCR, one entry per CDR3 protein. The sample holds about 740,000 distinct CDR3 sequences, approximately 40% seen once. The CDR3 is made up of 15 amino acids. Germline V lookup: CDR1 LGHNT, CDR2 FRNRAP. V dropped 3 bases and J dropped 8; count of bases not matched to a gene: 6. What supplied the PBMCs was roughly 10 ml of fresh peripheral blood. This clonotype was seen only a few times. Its antigen is unidentified.

This sequence was found in an adult man with Graves' ophthalmopathy. The V gene is TRBV12-5, the J gene TRBJ1-6, with 8 nucleotides matching TRBD1. Sequenced input: peripheral blood. The CDR3 DNA sequence: TGTGCTAGTGGTTTTGTCGGACAGGGCGATTCACCCCTCCACTTT. Its translation is CASGFVGQGDSPLHF.